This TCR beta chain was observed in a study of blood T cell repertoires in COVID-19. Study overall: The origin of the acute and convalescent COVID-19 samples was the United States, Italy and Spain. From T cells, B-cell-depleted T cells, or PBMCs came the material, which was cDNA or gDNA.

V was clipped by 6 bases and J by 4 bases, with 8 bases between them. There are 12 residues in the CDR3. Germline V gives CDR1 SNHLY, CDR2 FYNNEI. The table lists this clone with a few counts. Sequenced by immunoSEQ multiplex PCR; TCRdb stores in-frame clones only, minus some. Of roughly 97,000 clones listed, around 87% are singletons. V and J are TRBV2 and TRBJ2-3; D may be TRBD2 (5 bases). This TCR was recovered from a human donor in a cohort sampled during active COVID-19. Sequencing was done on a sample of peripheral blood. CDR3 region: CASRTEADTQYF. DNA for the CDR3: TGTGCCAGCAGAACGGAGGCAGATACGCAGTATTTT.